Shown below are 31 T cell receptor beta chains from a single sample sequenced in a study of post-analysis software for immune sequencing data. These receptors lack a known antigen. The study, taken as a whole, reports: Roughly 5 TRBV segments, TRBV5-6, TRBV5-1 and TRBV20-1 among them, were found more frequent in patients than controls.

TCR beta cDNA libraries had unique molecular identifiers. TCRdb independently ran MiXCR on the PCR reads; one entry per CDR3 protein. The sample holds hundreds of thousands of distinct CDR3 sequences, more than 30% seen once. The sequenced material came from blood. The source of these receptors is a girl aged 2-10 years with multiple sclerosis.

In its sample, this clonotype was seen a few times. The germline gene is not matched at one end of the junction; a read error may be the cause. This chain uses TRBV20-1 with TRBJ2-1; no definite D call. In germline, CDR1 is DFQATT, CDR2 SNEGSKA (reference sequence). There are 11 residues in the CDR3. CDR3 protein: CSARDIYEQFF. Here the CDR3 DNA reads TGCAGTGCTCGAGACATTTATGAGCAGTTCTTC.

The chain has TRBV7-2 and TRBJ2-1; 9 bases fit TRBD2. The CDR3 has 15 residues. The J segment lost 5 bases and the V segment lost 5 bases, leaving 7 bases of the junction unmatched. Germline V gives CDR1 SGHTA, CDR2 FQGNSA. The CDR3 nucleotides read TGTGCCAGCAGCGGAAGCGGGAGGCTGAACAATGAGCAGTTCTTC. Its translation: CASSGSGRLNNEQFF.

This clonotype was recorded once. For the CDR3, the DNA is TGTGCCAGCACCGTTCCTGTGCCCCTCCACTTT. Its protein product is CASTVPVPLHF. The chain employs TRBV21-1 and TRBJ1-6; the DNA was not used to check the table's D call, TRBD1. TRBV21-1 is reported as a pseudogene. This CDR3 region has 11 residues.

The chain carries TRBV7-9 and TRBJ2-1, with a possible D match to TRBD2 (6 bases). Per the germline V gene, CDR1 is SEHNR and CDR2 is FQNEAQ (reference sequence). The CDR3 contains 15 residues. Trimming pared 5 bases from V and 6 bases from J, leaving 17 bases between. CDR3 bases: TGTGCCAGCAGCGGATCGGGAGTAGCCCCCAATGAGCAGTTCTTC. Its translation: CASSGSGVAPNEQFF.

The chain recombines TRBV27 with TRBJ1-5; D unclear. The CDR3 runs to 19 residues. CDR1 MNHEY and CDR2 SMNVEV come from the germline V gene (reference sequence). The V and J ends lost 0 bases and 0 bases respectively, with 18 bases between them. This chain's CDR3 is CASSLSDRRASRSNQPQHF. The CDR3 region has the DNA TGTGCCAGCAGTTTATCAGATCGGAGGGCGAGTCGTAGCAATCAGCCCCAGCATTTT.

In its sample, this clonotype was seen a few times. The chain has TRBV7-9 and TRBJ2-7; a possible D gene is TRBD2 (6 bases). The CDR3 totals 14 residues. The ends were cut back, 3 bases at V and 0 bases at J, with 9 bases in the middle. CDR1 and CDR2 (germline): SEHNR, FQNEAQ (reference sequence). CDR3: CASSLPGGSYEQYF. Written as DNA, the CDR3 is TGTGCCAGCAGCTTGCCCGGGGGCTCCTACGAGCAGTACTTC.

CDR3 protein: CASSLVYQGGQFSYGYTF. The CDR3 nucleotides read TGTGCCAGCAGTTTAGTCTACCAGGGAGGACAGTTTTCTTATGGCTACACCTTC. V gene TRBV12-3 or TRBV12-4 combines with J gene TRBJ1-2, with D tentatively TRBD1 (6 bases). V was pared by 1 base and J by 5 bases, with 23 bases between. The CDR3 contains 18 residues.

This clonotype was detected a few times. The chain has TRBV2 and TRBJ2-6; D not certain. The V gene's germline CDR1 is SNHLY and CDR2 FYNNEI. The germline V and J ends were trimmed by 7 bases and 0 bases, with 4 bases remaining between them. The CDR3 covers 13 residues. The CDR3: CASKGSGANVLTF. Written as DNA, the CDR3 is TGTGCCAGCAAGGGCTCTGGGGCCAACGTCCTGACTTTC.

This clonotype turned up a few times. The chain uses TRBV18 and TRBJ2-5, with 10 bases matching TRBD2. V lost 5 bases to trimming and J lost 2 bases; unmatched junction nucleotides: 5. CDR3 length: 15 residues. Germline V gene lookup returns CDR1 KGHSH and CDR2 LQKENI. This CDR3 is CASSWTSGEQETQYF. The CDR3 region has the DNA TGTGCCAGCTCATGGACTAGCGGAGAACAAGAGACCCAGTACTTC.

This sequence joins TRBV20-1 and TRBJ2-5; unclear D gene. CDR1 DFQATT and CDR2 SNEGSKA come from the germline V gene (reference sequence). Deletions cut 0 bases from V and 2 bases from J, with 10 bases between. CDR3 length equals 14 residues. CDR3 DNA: TGCAGTGCTAGAGATCCGTATTTACAAGAGACCCAGTACTTC. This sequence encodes CSARDPYLQETQYF.

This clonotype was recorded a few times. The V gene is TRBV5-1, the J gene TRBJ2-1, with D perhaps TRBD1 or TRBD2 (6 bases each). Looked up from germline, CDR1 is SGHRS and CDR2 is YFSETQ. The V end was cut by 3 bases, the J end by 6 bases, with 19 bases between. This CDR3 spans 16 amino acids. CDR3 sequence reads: CASSSLGGRGLNEQFF. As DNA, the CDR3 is TGCGCCAGCAGCTCCCTCGGGGGCCGAGGACTCAATGAGCAGTTCTTC.

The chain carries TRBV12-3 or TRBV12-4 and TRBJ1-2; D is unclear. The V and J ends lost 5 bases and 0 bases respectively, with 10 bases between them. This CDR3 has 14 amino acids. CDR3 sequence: CASSPLPPNYGYTF. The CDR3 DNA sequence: TGTGCCAGCAGTCCCCTCCCCCCTAACTATGGCTACACCTTC.

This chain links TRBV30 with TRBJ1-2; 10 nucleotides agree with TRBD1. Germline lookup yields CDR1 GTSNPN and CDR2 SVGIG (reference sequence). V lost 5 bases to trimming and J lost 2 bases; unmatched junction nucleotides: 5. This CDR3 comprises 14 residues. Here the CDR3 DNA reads TGTGCCTGGGGCCGGGGACAGGGGAACTATGGCTACACCTTC. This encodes CAWGRGQGNYGYTF.

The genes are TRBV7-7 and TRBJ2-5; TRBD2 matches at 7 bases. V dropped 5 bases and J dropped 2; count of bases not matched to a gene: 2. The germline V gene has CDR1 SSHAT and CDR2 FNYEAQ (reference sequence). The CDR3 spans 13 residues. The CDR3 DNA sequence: TGTGCCAGCAGCATGCGGGGGCAAGAGACCCAGTACTTC. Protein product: CASSMRGQETQYF.

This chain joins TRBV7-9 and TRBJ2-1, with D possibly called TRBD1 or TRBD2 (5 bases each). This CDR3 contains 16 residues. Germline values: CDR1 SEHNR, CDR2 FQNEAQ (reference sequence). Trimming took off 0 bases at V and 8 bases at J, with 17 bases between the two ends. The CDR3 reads CASSLAWGKTGHEQFF. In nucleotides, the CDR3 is TGTGCCAGCAGCTTAGCGTGGGGCAAAACGGGGCATGAGCAGTTCTTC. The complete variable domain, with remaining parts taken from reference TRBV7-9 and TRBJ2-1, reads DTGVSQNPRHKITKRGQNVTFRCDPISEHNRLYWYRQTLGQGPEFLTYFQNEAQLEKSRLLSDRFSAERPKGSFSTLEIQRTEQGDSAMYLCASSLAWGKTGHEQFFGPGTRLTVL.

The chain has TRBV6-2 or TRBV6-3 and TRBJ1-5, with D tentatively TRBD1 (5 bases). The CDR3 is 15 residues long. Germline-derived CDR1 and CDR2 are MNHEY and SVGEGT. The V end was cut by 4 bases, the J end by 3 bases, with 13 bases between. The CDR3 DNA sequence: TGTGCCAGCAGTTTATGGGGGGGGGACAATCAGCCCCAGCATTTT. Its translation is CASSLWGGDNQPQHF.

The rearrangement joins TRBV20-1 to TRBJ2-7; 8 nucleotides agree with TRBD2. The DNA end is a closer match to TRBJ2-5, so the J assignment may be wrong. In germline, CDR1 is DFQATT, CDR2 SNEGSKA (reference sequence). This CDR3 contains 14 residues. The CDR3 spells CSAPGTSGGETQYF. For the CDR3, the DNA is TGCAGTGCGCCCGGGACTAGTGGGGGGGAGACCCAGTACTTC.

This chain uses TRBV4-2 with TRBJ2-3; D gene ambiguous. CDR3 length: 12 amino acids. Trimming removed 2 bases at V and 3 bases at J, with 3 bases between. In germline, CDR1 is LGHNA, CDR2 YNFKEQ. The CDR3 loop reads CASSQQTDTQYF. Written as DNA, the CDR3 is TGTGCCAGCAGCCAACAAACAGATACGCAGTATTTT.

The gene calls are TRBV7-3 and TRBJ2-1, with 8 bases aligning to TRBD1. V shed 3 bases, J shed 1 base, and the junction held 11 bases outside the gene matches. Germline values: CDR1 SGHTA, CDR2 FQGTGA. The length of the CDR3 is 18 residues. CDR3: CASSFKGGQGLSYNEQFF. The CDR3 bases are TGTGCCAGCAGCTTTAAAGGAGGACAGGGCTTGTCCTACAATGAGCAGTTCTTC. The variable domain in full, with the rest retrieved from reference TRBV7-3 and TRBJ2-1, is GAGVSQTPSNKVTEKGKYVELRCDPISGHTALYWYRQSLGQGPEFLIYFQGTGAADDSGLPNDRFFAVRPEGSVSTLKIQRTERGDSAVYLCASSFKGGQGLSYNEQFFGPGTRLTVL.

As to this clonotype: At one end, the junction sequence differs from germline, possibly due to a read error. This CDR3 reads CSISEKEREGYEQYF. Here the CDR3 DNA reads TGTTCCATCAGTGAGAAGGAGCGGGAGGGCTACGAGCAGTACTTC. This chain links TRBV10-3 with TRBJ2-7; TRBD2 aligns across 10 bases. CDR1 and CDR2 (germline): ENHRY, SYGVKD. This CDR3 spans 15 amino acids.

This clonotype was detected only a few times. The CDR3 loop reads CASTLVRARTDTQYF. The DNA for the CDR3 is TGTGCCAGCACCCTAGTAAGGGCACGCACAGATACGCAGTATTTT. The chain links TRBV7-2 to TRBJ2-3, with D hard to call. This CDR3 is 15 amino acids long. Germline V gives CDR1 SGHTA, CDR2 FQGNSA. The germline V and J ends were trimmed by 7 bases and 1 base, with 15 bases remaining between them. Variable domain in full (rest from reference TRBV7-2 and TRBJ2-3): GAGVSQSPSNKVTEKGKDVELRCDPISGHTALYWYRQSLGQGLEFLIYFQGNSAPDKSGLPSDRFSAERTGGSVSTLTIQRTQQEDSAVYLCASTLVRARTDTQYFGPGTRLTVL.

The CDR3 coding sequence is TGTGCCAGCAGCTTATATTTTTCCCGTGGCTACACCTTC. This encodes CASSLYFSRGYTF. V and J are TRBV7-9 and TRBJ1-2; D is undetermined. CDR3 length equals 13 residues. Germline CDR1 reads SEHNR; CDR2 reads FQNEAQ (reference sequence). The germline V and J ends were trimmed by 2 bases and 7 bases, with 11 bases remaining between them.

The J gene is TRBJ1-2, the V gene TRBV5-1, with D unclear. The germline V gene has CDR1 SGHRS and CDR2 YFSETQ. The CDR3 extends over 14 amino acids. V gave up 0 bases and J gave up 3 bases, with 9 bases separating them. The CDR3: CASSLGQLDYGYTF. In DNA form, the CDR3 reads TGCGCCAGCAGCTTGGGGCAGCTCGACTATGGCTACACCTTC.

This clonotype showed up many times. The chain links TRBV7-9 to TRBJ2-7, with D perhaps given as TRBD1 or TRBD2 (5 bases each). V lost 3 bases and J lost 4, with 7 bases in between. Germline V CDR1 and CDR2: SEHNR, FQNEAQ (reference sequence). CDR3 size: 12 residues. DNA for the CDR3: TGTGCCAGCAGCTTGAGGGGATACGAGCAGTACTTC. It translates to CASSLRGYEQYF. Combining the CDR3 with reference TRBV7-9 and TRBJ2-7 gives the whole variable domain DTGVSQNPRHKITKRGQNVTFRCDPISEHNRLYWYRQTLGQGPEFLTYFQNEAQLEKSRLLSDRFSAERPKGSFSTLEIQRTEQGDSAMYLCASSLRGYEQYFGPGTRLTVT.

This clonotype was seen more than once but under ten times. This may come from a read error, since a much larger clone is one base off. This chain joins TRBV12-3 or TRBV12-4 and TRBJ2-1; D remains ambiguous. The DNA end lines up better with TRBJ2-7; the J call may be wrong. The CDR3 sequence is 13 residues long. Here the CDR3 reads CASSLRTYNEQYF. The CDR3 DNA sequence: TGTGCCAGCAGTCTACGAACCTACAATGAGCAGTACTTC.

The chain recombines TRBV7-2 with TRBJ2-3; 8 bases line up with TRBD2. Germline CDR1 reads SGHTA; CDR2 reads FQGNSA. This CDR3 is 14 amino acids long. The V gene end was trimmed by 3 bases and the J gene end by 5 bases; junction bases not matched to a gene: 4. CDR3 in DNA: TGTGCCAGCAGCTTCATGACTAGCGTAGATACGCAGTATTTT. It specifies CASSFMTSVDTQYF.

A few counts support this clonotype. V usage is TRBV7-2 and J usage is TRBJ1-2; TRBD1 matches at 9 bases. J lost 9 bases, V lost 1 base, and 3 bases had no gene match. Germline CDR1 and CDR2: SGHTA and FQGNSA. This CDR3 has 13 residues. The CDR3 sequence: CASSLDRGHSYTF. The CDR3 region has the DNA TGTGCCAGCAGCTTAGACAGGGGGCATAGCTACACCTTC.

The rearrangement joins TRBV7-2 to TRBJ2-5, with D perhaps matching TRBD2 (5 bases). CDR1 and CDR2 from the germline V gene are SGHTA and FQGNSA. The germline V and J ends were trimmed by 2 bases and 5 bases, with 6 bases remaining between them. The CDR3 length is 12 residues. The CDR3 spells CASSLLAETQYF. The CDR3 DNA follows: TGTGCCAGCAGCTTACTAGCCGAGACCCAGTACTTC.

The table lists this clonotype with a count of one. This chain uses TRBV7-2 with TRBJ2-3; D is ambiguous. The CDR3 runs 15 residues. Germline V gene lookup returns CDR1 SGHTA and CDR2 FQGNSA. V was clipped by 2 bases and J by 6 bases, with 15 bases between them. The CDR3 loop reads CASSLSAYRADTQYF. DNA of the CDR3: TGTGCCAGCAGCTTATCAGCTTATAGGGCGGATACGCAGTATTTT.

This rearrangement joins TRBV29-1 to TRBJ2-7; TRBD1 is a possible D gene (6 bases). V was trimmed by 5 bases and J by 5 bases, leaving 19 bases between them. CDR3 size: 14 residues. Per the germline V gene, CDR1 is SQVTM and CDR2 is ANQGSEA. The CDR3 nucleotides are TGCAGCGTTCTGGGGGCCGGTAGCTTCCACGAGCAGTACTTC. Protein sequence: CSVLGAGSFHEQYF.

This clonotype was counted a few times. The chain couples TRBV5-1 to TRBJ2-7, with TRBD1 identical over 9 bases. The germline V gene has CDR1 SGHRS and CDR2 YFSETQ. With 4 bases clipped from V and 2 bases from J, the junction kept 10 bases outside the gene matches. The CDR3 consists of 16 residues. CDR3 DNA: TGCGCCAGCAGCAGTTTAATGGGACAGGGCGCCTACGAGCAGTACTTC. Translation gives CASSSLMGQGAYEQYF. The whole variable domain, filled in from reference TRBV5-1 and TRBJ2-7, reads KAGVTQTPRYLIKTRGQQVTLSCSPISGHRSVSWYQQTPGQGLQFLFEYFSETQRNKGNFPGRFSGRQFSNSRSEMNVSTLELGDSALYLCASSSLMGQGAYEQYFGPGTRLTVT.